This is a list of T cell receptor beta chains from one sample in a study of Ad26.COV2.S vaccination and SARS-CoV-2 variants. Produced via immunoSEQ multiplex PCR; TCRdb's table is partial and in-frame only. The sample has 300,000 to 500,000 clones; 70% to 90% are singletons. The input for sequencing was peripheral blood, taken in a trial of Ad26.COV2.S vaccine versus placebo. These receptor sequences come from a person between 18 and 65 years old who received the Ad26.COV2.S COVID-19 vaccine or a placebo. Each CDR3 is given with its conserved first and last residue. The D gene is left open where the match is weak. Size values are once, few and many counts, or a class for expanded clones, and some rows have none.

size	J	V	D	length	CDR3	DNA
.	TRBJ2-2	TRBV7-9	TRBD2	16	CASSTPSGGGTGELFF	TGTGCCAGCAGCACCCCGTCCGGGGGGGGCACCGGGGAGCTGTTTTTT
.	TRBJ1-5	TRBV7-9	TRBD1	14	CASSAGDSYQPQHF	TGTGCCAGCAGCGCAGGGGACAGCTATCAGCCCCAGCATTTT
.	TRBJ1-4	TRBV18	.	17	CASSPQENRITNEKLFF	TGTGCCAGCTCACCCCAAGAGAATCGGATCACTAATGAAAAACTGTTTTTT
once	TRBJ1-6	TRBV7-2	TRBD1	14	CASSPRQGNSPLHF	TGTGCCAGCAGCCCCCGACAGGGGAATTCACCCCTCCACTTT
.	TRBJ1-5	TRBV27	.	14	CASSLSAVGQPQHF	TGTGCCAGCAGTTTATCGGCAGTGGGGCAGCCCCAGCATTTT
.	TRBJ1-6	TRBV7-8	TRBD1	14	CASSLQGANSPLHF	TGTGCCAGCAGCCTGCAGGGGGCGAACTCACCCCTCCACTTT
.	TRBJ2-1	TRBV3-1/TRBV3-2	.	16	CASSLGVSGAKGEQFF	TGTGCCAGCAGCCTCGGGGTGTCTGGGGCAAAGGGTGAGCAGTTCTTC
.	TRBJ2-1	TRBV2	.	17	CASMDRDSRSSYNEQFF	TGTGCCAGCATGGACCGAGACTCTAGGAGCTCCTACAATGAGCAGTTCTTC
.	TRBJ2-1	TRBV2	.	12	CASGLGRHEQFF	TGTGCCAGCGGTCTGGGAAGGCATGAGCAGTTCTTC
.	TRBJ2-5	TRBV18	.	14	CASSPGGQGETQYF	TGTGCCAGCTCACCGGGGGGTCAGGGAGAGACCCAGTACTTC
once	TRBJ2-7	TRBV27	TRBD1	14	CASRTGAPFYEQYF	TGTGCCAGCAGGACAGGGGCCCCTTTCTACGAGCAGTACTTC
.	TRBJ1-1	TRBV2	.	10	CASQGTEAFF	TGTGCCAGCCAGGGAACTGAAGCTTTCTTT
.	TRBJ2-7	TRBV20-1	TRBD1	13	CSASTGTGFEQYF	TGCAGTGCTAGTACCGGGACAGGGTTCGAGCAGTACTTC
.	TRBJ1-3	TRBV5-1	TRBD1	17	CASQPGTEPLSGNTIYF	TGCGCCAGCCAGCCCGGGACAGAACCTCTCTCTGGAAACACCATATATTTT
once	TRBJ2-1	TRBV5-1	TRBD2	15	CASSGGGTIPNEQFF	TGCGCCAGCAGCGGAGGAGGGACTATCCCCAATGAGCAGTTCTTC
.	TRBJ2-5	TRBV5-6	TRBD1	16	CASSLESRTGAETQYF	TGTGCCAGCAGCTTGGAATCGCGGACAGGGGCTGAGACCCAGTACTTC